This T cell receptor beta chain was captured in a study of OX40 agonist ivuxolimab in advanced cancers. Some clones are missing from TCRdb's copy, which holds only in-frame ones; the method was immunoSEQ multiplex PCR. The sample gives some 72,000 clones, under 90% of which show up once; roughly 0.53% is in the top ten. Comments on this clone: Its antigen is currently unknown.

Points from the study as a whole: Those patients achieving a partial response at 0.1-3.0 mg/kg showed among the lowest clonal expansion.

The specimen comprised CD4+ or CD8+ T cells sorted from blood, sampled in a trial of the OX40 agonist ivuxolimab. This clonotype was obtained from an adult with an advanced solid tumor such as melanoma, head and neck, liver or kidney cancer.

The CDR3 bases are TGTGCCAGCAGTACCGGGACAGCGAACACCGGGGAGCTGTTTTTT. This gives the protein CASSTGTANTGELFF. The chain carries TRBV6-5 and TRBJ2-2; TRBD1 aligns across 7 bases. Germline V gene lookup returns CDR1 MNHEY and CDR2 SVGAGI. The CDR3 contains 15 residues. Germline trimming cut 5 bases from V and 0 bases from J; bases unmatched to any gene: 3.